This T cell receptor beta chain emerged from a study of cytomegalovirus exposure and HLA in healthy donors. Study-wide points: Further analysis, carried out later, found HLA-associated TCR beta chains more clonally expanded than equally common other chains. Sequencing had likely introduced a cluster of highly shared sequence variants as an artifact. The study had only CMV serostatus as immune exposure information.

The PCR used 60 Vbeta and 13 Jbeta primers. Clones were sequenced by immunoSEQ multiplex PCR, and TCRdb holds only the in-frame ones, with some missing. The sample holds fewer than 100,000 clones, roughly 76% seen once. Germline loops: CDR1 SGHNT, CDR2 YYREEE (reference sequence). V was clipped by 4 bases and J by 3 bases, with 13 bases between them. CDR3 size: 14 residues. Regarding this clone: Its antigen is unknown.

This chain uses TRBV5-4 with TRBJ1-1; D uncertain. Sample: PBMCs. The sequence was collected from a man aged 35 to 55 in good health and CMV-seronegative. In DNA, the CDR3 is TGTGCCAGCAGCCACGGTGCCCGGGACACTGAAGCTTTCTTT. The encoded protein is CASSHGARDTEAFF.